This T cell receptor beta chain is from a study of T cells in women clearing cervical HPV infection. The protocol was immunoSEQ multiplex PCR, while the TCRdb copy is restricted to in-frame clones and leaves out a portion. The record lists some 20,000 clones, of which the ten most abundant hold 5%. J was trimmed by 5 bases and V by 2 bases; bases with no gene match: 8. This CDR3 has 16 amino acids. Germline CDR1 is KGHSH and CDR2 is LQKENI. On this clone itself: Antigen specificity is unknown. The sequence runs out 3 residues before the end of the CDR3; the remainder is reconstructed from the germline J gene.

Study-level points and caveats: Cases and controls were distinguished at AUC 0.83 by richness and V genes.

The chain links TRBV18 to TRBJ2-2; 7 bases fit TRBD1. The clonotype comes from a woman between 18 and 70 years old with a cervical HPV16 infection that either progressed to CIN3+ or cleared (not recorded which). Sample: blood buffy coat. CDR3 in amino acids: CASSPFRQGVTGELFF. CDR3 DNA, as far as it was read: TGTGCCAGCTCACCATTCCGCCAGGGGGTTACCGGGGAG.